This T cell receptor (beta chain) was observed in a study of early T cells in non-severe SARS-CoV-2 infection. Study information: Sequenced material consisted of bulk RNA (from unsorted whole blood), and chains were unpaired. Study-level points and caveats: Anti-spike CD8 specificities were favored by VDJdb matching, whose results missed private and CD4 specificities.

Individual cDNA molecules each received unique molecular identifiers attached to them. From the 5' RACE reads, TCRdb called clonotypes with MiXCR, one entry per CDR3 protein. This sample has about 48,000 distinct CDR3 sequences, with 6% to 8% found just once. The ends lost 1 base at V and 4 bases at J; junction bases unmatched: 5. CDR1 and CDR2 (germline): DFQATT, SNEGSKA (reference sequence). CDR3 length equals 16 residues. This clonotype has only a few counts. Its matching antigen is unknown. The sequence was obtained from an adult who was a healthcare worker with PCR-confirmed SARS-CoV-2 infection or an uninfected control (not recorded which). This chain joins TRBV20-1 and TRBJ2-5; 14 bases agree with TRBD2. The sample consisted of whole blood. The CDR3 sequence is CSARARGLAGGETQYF. The CDR3 DNA is TGCAGTGCTAGAGCCAGAGGACTAGCGGGAGGAGAGACCCAGTACTTC.